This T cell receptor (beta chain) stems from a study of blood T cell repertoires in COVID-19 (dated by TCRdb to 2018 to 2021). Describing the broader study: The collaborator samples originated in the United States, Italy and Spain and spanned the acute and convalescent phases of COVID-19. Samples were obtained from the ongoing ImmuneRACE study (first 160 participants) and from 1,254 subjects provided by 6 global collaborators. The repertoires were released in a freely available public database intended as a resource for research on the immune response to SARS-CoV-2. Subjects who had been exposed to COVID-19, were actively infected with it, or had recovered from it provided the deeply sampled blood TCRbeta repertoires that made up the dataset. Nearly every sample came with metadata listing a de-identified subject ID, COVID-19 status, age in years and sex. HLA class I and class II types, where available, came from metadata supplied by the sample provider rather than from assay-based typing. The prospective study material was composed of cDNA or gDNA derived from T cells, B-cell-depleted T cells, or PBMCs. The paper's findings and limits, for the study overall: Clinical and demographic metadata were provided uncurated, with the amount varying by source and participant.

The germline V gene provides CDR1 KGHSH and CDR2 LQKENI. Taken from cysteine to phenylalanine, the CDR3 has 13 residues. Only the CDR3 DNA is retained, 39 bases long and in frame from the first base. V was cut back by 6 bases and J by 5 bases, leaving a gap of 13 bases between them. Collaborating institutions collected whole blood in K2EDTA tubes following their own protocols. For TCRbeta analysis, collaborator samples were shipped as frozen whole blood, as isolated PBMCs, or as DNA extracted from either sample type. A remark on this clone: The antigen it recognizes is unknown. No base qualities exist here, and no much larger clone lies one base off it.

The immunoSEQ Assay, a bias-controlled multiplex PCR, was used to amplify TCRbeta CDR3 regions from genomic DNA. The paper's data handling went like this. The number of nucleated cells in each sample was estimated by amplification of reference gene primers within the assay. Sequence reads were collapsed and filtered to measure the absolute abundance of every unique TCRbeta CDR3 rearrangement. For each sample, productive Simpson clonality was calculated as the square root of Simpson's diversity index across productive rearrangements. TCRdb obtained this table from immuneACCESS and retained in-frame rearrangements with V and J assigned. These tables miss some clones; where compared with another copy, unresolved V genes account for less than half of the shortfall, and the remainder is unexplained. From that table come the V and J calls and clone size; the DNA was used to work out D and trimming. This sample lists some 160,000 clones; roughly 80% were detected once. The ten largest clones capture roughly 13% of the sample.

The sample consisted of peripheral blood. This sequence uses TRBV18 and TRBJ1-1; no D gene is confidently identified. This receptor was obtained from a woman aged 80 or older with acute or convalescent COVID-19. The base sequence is TGTGCCAGCTCTCATACGACGGGTACTGAAGCTTTCTTT. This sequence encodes CASSHTTGTEAFF.